This T cell receptor beta chain was sequenced for a study of blood T cell repertoires in COVID-19. As for the study in general: Spain, Italy and the United States supplied samples that represented acute and convalescent COVID-19. Sample material is recorded as cDNA or gDNA derived from T cells, B-cell-depleted T cells, or PBMCs.

In the original analysis: Amplification with reference gene primers provided the estimates of nucleated cell counts. The method was immunoSEQ multiplex PCR; TCRdb's version includes in-frame clones alone and lacks a portion of them. V, J and clone size were drawn from that table, and D and trimming were deduced from the DNA. The table lists roughly 380,000 clones, approximately 89% of them singletons. Followed longitudinally, the Seattle patients had been enrolled during active infection. Germline-derived CDR1 and CDR2 are SGHKS and YYEKEE (reference sequence). Trimming cost V 6 bases and J 4 bases, with 13 bases left between them. This CDR3 contains 13 residues.

This TCR derives from a woman aged 55-70 years with COVID-19, enrolled during active disease. The specimen sequenced was peripheral blood. This chain joins TRBV5-5 and TRBJ2-5; D ambiguous. The CDR3 DNA reads as TGTGCCAGCACCATGGGTGGGCGAGAGACCCAGTACTTC. The encoded protein is CASTMGGRETQYF.